This T cell receptor beta chain is drawn from a study of T cell responses to AZD1222 COVID-19 vaccine. Overall study findings and caveats: White British people made up most donors, females outnumbered males, and clonal diversity was possibly underestimated. A rise in Spike-specific TCR breadth and depth followed two AZD1222 doses. Only 6 or 7 AZD1222 recipients tested seropositive at baseline.

The ends lost 8 bases at V and 4 bases at J; junction bases unmatched: 8. CDR1 is LNHNV and CDR2 is YYDKDF in the germline V gene (reference sequence). The CDR3 extends over 14 amino acids. A word on this clone: Its antigen is not known.

Clones were read by immunoSEQ multiplex PCR, and TCRdb kept only the in-frame ones, dropping some. The sample lists over 85,000 clones; 65% to 85% were seen once. V is TRBV15 and J is TRBJ1-2; the match to TRBD1 covers 9 bases. The receptor was derived from an adult who received the AZD1222 COVID-19 vaccine. This specimen was peripheral blood, taken 28 days after the second AZD1222 dose. The CDR3 DNA reads TGTGCCACCCGACCTGGGGACAGGGTCTATGGCTACACCTTC. It specifies CATRPGDRVYGYTF.